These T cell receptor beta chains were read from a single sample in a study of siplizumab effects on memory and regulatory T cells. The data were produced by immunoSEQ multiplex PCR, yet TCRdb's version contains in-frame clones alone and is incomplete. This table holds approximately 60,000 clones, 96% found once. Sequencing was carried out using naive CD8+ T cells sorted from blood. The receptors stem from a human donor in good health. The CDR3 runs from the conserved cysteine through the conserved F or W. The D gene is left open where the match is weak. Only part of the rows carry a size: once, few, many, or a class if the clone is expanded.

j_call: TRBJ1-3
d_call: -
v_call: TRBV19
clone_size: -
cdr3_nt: TGTGCCAGTAGTACGGGCCTGAGCTCTGGAAACACCATATATTTT
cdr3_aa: CASSTGLSSGNTIYF

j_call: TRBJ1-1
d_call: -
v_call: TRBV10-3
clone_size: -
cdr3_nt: TGTGCCATCACCGCGACAGGATTGAACACTGAAGCTTTCTTT
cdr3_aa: CAITATGLNTEAFF

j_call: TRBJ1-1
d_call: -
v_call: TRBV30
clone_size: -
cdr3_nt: TGTGCCTGGAGTGTGGGGCAACCGAACACTGAAGCTTTCTTT
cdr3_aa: CAWSVGQPNTEAFF

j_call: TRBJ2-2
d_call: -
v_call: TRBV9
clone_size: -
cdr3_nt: TGTGCCAGCAGCCCGCACTCGACGACCGGGGAGCTGTTTTTT
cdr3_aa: CASSPHSTTGELFF

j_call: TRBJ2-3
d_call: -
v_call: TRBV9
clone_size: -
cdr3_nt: TGTGCCAGCAGCGATCCCGGTAGTTTCAGTCCAGATACGCAGTATTTT
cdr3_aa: CASSDPGSFSPDTQYF

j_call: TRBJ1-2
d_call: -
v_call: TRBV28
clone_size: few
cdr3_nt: TGTGCCAGCAGTTTACTGGGGATTGGCGCATACTATGGCTACACCTTC
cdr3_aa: CASSLLGIGAYYGYTF

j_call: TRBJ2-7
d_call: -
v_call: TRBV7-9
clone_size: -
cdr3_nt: TGTGCCAGCAGCTCCTCACGACAGTACTACGAGCAGTACTTC
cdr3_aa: CASSSSRQYYEQYF

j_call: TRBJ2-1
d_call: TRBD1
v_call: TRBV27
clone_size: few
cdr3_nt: TGTGCCAGCAGCCCCCGGGACAGGGGGTTGAATGAGCAGTTCTTC
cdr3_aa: CASSPRDRGLNEQFF

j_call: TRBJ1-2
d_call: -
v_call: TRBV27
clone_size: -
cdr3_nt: TGTGCCAGCAGTTTATCGGGGACGGACGGGGCTGGCTACACCTTC
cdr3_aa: CASSLSGTDGAGYTF

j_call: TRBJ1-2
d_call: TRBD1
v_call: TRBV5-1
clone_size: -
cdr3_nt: TGCGCCAGCAGCCCCTGGGACAGTGGAGATGGCTACACCTTC
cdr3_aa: CASSPWDSGDGYTF

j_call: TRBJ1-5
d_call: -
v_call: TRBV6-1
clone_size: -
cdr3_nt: TGTGCCAGCAGTGAAACCCCGTGGACAGTTGACTATAGCAATCAGCCCCAGCATTTT
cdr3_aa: CASSETPWTVDYSNQPQHF

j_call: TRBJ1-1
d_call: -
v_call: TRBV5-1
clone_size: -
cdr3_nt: TGCGCCAGCGGTCGGACGGTAAACACTGAAGCTTTCTTT
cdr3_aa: CASGRTVNTEAFF

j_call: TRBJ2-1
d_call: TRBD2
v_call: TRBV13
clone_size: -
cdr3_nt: TGTGCCAGCAGCCTGGCGGGGGGAGGCTCCTACAATGAGCAGTTCTTC
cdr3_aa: CASSLAGGGSYNEQFF

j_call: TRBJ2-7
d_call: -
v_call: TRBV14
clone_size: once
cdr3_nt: TGTGCCAGCAGCGCCCTCGCCAGAGAGCAGTACTTC
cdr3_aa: CASSALAREQYF

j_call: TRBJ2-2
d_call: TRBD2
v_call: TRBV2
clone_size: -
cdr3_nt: TGTGCCAGCAGTAAGACTAGCGGGGGGACGAACACCGGGGAGCTGTTTTTT
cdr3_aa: CASSKTSGGTNTGELFF

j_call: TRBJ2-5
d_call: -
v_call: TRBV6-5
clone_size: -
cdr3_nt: TGTGCCAGCAGCCGAGACCTGGGGGTCCAAGAGACCCAGTACTTC
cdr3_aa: CASSRDLGVQETQYF

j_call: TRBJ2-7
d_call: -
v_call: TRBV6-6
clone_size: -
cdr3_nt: TGTGCCAGCAGTTACTCCGGGAAGCAGTACTTC
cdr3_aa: CASSYSGKQYF

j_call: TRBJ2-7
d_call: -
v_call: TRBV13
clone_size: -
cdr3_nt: TGTGCCAGCAGCTTAGAAGGGGACTACGAGCAGTACTTC
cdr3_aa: CASSLEGDYEQYF

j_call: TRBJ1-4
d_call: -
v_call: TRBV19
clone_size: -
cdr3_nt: TGTGCCAGTAGGATGAGTCCTAATGAAAAACTGTTTTTT
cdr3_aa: CASRMSPNEKLFF

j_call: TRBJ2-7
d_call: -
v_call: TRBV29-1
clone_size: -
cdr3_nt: TGCAGCGTTCAGGGGGGGGACACTGACTACGAGCAGTACTTC
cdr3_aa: CSVQGGDTDYEQYF

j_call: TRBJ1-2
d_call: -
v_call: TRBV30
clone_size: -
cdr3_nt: TGTGCCTGGGACAAGGGATTGGGCTACACCTTC
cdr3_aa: CAWDKGLGYTF

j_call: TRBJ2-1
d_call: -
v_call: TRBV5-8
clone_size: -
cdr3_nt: TGTGCCAGCAATGGGGCGATATACAATGAGCAGTTCTTC
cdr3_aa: CASNGAIYNEQFF

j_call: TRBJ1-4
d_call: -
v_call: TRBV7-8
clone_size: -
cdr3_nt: TGTGCCAGCAGCTTGGGCTTCGGGGGGACTAATGAAAAACTGTTTTTT
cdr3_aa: CASSLGFGGTNEKLFF

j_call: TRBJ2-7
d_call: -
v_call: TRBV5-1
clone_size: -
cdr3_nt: TGCGCCAGCAGCCCCGGACTTGACACCTCCTACGAGCAGTACTTC
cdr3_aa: CASSPGLDTSYEQYF